The 12 T cell receptor beta chains listed next were all sequenced from one sample in a study of shared clonotypes between healthy human individuals. Clones were sequenced by immunoSEQ multiplex PCR, and TCRdb holds only the in-frame ones, with some missing. The sample yields 1.5 million to 2.5 million clones, about 95% seen once. Naive CD8 populations comprised CD45RO-negative cells positively selected for CCR7, excluding terminally differentiated effector memory CD45RA+ cells. The sequencing sample was made of naive CD8+ T cells sorted from blood. The receptors derive from a man younger than 30 in good health.

The chain is built from TRBV18 and TRBJ1-3; 10 bases map to TRBD1. The CDR3 length is 17 residues. Germline CDR1 KGHSH, CDR2 LQKENI. The ends lost 10 bases at V and 2 bases at J; junction bases unmatched: 14. The CDR3 here is CATTPPGTGVTGNTIYF. CDR3 in DNA: TGTGCCACTACCCCGCCCGGGACAGGGGTGACTGGAAACACCATATATTTT.

A single count supports this clone. V gene TRBV6-1 combines with J gene TRBJ2-5; D remains unclear. The length of the CDR3 is 15 residues. CDR1 MNHNS and CDR2 SASEGT come from the germline V gene. The germline V and J ends were trimmed by 2 bases and 5 bases, with 15 bases remaining between them. Here the CDR3 DNA reads TGTGCCAGCAGTGAAAAGAGCCTAGTCTGGGAGACCCAGTACTTC. It translates to CASSEKSLVWETQYF.

The chain combines TRBV5-5 with TRBJ2-5; D unresolved. Germline V lookup: CDR1 SGHKS, CDR2 YYEKEE (reference sequence). The CDR3 totals 16 residues. V gave up 0 bases and J gave up 2 bases, with 14 bases separating them. For the CDR3, the DNA is TGTGCCAGCAGCTTGGGGTACGCGCTCTTACAAGAGACCCAGTACTTC. This sequence encodes CASSLGYALLQETQYF.

V is TRBV5-1 and J is TRBJ2-7; possible D gene TRBD2, 5 bases. The V end was cut by 2 bases, the J end by 5 bases, with 14 bases between. The CDR3 totals 14 residues. Looked up from germline, CDR1 is SGHRS and CDR2 is YFSETQ. CDR3 bases: TGCGCCAGCAGCTTACCGGGGAGCATCGACGAGCAGTACTTC. Amino acids: CASSLPGSIDEQYF.

The chain carries TRBV4-1 and TRBJ1-6; TRBD1 agrees at 7 bases. The V segment lost 3 bases and the J segment 3 bases; nucleotides outside the gene matches: 17. The CDR3 is 20 residues long. From germline, CDR1 is MGHRA and CDR2 YSYEKL. The CDR3: CASSQAIRGEEEGYNSPLHF. CDR3 in DNA: TGCGCCAGCAGCCAGGCAATCAGGGGGGAAGAAGAGGGCTATAATTCACCCCTCCACTTT.

The chain couples TRBV6-5 to TRBJ2-5; 9 nucleotides align to TRBD1. CDR1 is MNHEY and CDR2 is SVGAGI in the germline V gene. The junction had 6 bases not matched to a gene; V was cut back by 0 bases and J by 4 bases. The CDR3 loop spans 16 amino acids. CDR3 residues: CASSYSDTGGRETQYF. CDR3 DNA sequence: TGTGCCAGCAGTTACTCGGATACAGGGGGCAGAGAGACCCAGTACTTC.

In the case of this clone: This same CDR3 is encoded by further DNA sequences in the sample. The chain has TRBV9 and TRBJ2-3, with D unclear. V lost 2 bases and J lost 2, with 6 bases in between. This CDR3 is built from 13 residues. Germline lookup yields CDR1 SGDLS and CDR2 YYNGEE. The CDR3, as DNA: TGTGCCAGCAGCGTGGACGACACAGATACGCAGTATTTT. Translation gives CASSVDDTDTQYF.

This rearrangement joins TRBV29-1 to TRBJ1-1; a possible D gene is TRBD1 (5 bases). CDR1 SQVTM and CDR2 ANQGSEA come from the germline V gene. This CDR3 contains 12 residues. Between the trimmed V and J ends, which lost 6 bases and 4 bases, there was a span of 12 bases. CDR3 in amino acids: CSVESGSTEAFF. The CDR3 bases are TGCAGCGTGGAGTCAGGGTCCACTGAAGCTTTCTTT.

V usage is TRBV2 and J usage is TRBJ2-1, with unresolved D. The CDR3 runs to 15 residues. Germline CDR1 SNHLY, CDR2 FYNNEI. Trimming shortened V by 5 bases and J by 3 bases, and 14 bases separated the two germline ends. The CDR3 nucleotides read TGTGCCAGCAGTCTGCAGGCCATAAACTACAATGAGCAGTTCTTC. This sequence encodes CASSLQAINYNEQFF.

This clone was counted once. In DNA, the CDR3 is TGTGCCAGCAGTTACTCGCCGGAACAGCCCCAGCATTTT. Translating it yields CASSYSPEQPQHF. V usage is TRBV6-5 and J usage is TRBJ1-5; D is unresolved. Germline V gene lookup returns CDR1 MNHEY and CDR2 SVGAGI. CDR3 size: 13 residues. With 0 bases removed from V and 7 bases from J, the gap between germline ends came to 7 bases.

The genes are TRBV9 and TRBJ2-7; TRBD2 matches 7 bases. V dropped 4 bases and J dropped 7; count of bases not matched to a gene: 8. This CDR3 is built from 13 residues. The germline V gene encodes CDR1 SGDLS and CDR2 YYNGEE. The CDR3 spells CASSPMDGGEQYF. The CDR3 coding sequence is TGTGCCAGCAGCCCAATGGACGGGGGGGAGCAGTACTTC.

Written as DNA, the CDR3 is TGTGCCTGGGGGTACACAGGGGATACGCAGTATTTT. Translation: CAWGYTGDTQYF. The chain recombines TRBV30 with TRBJ2-3; D possibly corresponds to TRBD1 (6 bases). In germline, CDR1 is GTSNPN, CDR2 SVGIG (reference sequence). Trimming shortened V by 5 bases and J by 6 bases, and 12 bases separated the two germline ends. CDR3 length equals 12 residues.